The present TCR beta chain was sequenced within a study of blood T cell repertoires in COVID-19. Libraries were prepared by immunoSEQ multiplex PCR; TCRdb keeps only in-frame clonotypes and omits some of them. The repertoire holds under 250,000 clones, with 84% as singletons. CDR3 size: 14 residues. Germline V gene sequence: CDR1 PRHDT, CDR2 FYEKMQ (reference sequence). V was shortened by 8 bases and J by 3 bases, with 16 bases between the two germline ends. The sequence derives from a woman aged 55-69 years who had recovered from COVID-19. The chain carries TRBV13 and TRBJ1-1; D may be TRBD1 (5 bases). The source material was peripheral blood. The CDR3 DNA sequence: TGTGCCAGCGGGCGACGGGGGAGGGACACTGAAGCTTTCTTT. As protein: CASGRRGRDTEAFF.